The sequence of this T cell receptor beta chain was determined in a study of T cells in Graves' hyperthyroidism and ophthalmopathy. The CDR3 has 15 amino acids. V dropped 6 bases and J dropped 7; count of bases not matched to a gene: 3. Germline V gene sequence: CDR1 KGHDR, CDR2 SFDVKD. The CDR3 regions of TCR beta were amplified from RNA transcripts. HTBI primers were the set used in a first-round RT-PCR of the TCR CDR3. Using its own MiXCR run on the multiplex PCR reads, TCRdb lists one record per CDR3 protein. The sample has around 520,000 distinct CDR3 sequences, about 15% seen once. Stable disease denoted Graves' hyperthyroidism without ophthalmopathy progression within 18 months. Used for diagnoses were clinical symptoms, serum thyroxine and TRAb, thyroid ultrasound and orbital computed tomography. In this sample, this clonotype turned up many times.

This sequence was found in a woman between 18 and 29 years old with Graves' hyperthyroidism. The sequenced sample consisted of blood. The rearrangement joins TRBV24-1 to TRBJ2-1; 15 bases line up with TRBD2. For the CDR3, the DNA is TGTGCCACCAGTTACGGGACTAGCGGGAGGAATGAGCAGTTCTTC. Encoded protein: CATSYGTSGRNEQFF.